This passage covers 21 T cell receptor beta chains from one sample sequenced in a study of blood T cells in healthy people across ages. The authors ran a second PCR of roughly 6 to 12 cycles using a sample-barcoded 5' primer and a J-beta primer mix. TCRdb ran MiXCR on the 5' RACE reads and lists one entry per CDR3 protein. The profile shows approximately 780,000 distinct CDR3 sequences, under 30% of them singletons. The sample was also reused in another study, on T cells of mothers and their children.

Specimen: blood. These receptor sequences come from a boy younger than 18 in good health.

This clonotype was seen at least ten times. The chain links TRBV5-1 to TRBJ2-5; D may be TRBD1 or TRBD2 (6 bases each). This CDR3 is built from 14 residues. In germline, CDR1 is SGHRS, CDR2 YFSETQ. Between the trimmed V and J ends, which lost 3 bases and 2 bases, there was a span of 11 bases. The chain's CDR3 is CASSSVGGQETQYF. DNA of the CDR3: TGCGCCAGCAGCTCGGTAGGGGGGCAAGAGACCCAGTACTTC.

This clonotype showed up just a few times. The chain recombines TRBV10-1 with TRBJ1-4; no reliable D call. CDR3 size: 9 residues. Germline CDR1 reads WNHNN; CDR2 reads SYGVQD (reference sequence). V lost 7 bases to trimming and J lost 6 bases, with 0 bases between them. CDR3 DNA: TGCGCCAGCAATGAAAAACTGTTTTTT. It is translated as CASNEKLFF.

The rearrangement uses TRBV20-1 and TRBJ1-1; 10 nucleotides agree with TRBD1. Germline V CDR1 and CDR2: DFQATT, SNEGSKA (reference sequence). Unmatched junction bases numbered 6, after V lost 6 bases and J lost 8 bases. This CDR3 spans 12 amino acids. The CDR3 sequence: CSAPGQGFEAFF. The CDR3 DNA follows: TGCAGTGCCCCGGGACAGGGGTTCGAAGCTTTCTTT.

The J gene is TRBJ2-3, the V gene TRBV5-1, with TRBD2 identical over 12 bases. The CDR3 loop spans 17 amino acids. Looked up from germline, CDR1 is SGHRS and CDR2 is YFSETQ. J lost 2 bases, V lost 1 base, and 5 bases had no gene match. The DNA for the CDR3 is TGCGCCAGCAGCTTGTCGACTAGCGGGGGATTCACAGATACGCAGTATTTT. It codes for CASSLSTSGGFTDTQYF.

CDR3 DNA sequence: TGTGCCAGCAGCGTCCAGGGGCACCCTAATGAAAAACTGTTTTTT. This encodes CASSVQGHPNEKLFF. The chain combines TRBV9 with TRBJ1-4; tentative D call: TRBD1 (6 bases). Germline V lookup: CDR1 SGDLS, CDR2 YYNGEE. The CDR3 covers 15 residues. V lost 2 bases and J lost 3, with 11 bases in between.

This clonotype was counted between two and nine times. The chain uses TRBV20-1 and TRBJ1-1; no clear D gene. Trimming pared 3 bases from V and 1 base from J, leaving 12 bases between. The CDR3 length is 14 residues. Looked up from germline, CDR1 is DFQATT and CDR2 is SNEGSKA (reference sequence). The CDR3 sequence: CSARGYAANTEAFF. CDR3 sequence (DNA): TGCAGTGCTAGGGGATACGCAGCGAACACTGAAGCTTTCTTT.

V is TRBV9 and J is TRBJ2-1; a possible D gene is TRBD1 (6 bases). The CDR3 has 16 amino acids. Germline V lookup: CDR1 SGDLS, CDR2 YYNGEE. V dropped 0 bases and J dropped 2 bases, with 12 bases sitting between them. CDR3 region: CASSVVARGTYNEQFF. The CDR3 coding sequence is TGTGCCAGCAGCGTAGTTGCCAGGGGAACCTACAATGAGCAGTTCTTC.

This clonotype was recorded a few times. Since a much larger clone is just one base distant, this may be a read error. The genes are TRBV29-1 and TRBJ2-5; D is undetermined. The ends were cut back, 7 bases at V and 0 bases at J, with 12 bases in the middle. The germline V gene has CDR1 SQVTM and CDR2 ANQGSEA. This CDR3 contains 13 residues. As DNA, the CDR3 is TGCAGCGCGATGACACCGAACCAAGAGACCCAGTACTTC. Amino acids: CSAMTPNQETQYF.

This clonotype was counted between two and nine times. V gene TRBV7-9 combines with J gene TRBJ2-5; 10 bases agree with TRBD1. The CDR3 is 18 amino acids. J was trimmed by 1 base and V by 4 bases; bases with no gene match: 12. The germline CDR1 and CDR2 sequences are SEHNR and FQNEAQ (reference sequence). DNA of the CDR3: TGTGCCAGCAGCTCCCGGACAGGGGGTCCCCGAATCCAAGAGACCCAGTACTTC. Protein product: CASSSRTGGPRIQETQYF. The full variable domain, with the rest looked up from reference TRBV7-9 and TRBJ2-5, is DTGVSQNPRHKITKRGQNVTFRCDPISEHNRLYWYRQTLGQGPEFLTYFQNEAQLEKSRLLSDRFSAERPKGSFSTLEIQRTEQGDSAMYLCASSSRTGGPRIQETQYFGPGTRLLVL.

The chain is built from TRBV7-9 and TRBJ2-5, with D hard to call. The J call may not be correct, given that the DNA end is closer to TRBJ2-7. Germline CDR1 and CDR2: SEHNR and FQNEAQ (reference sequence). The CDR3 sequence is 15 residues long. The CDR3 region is CASSDKPGGSDEQYF. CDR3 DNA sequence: TGTGCCAGCAGCGATAAGCCGGGTGGGTCCGACGAGCAGTACTTC.

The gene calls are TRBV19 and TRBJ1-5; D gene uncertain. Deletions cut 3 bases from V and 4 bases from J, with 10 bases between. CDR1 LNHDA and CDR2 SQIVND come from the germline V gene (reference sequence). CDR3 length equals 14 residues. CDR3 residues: CASSISWGNQPQHF. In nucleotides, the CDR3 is TGTGCCAGTAGTATTTCTTGGGGTAATCAGCCCCAGCATTTT.

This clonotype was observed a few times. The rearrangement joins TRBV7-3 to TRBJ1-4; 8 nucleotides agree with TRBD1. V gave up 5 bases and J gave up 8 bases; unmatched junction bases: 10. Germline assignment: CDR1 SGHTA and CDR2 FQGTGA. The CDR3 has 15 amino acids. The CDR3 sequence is CASSRITGGKEKLFF. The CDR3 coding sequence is TGTGCCAGCAGCCGGATCACAGGGGGTAAAGAAAAACTGTTTTTT.

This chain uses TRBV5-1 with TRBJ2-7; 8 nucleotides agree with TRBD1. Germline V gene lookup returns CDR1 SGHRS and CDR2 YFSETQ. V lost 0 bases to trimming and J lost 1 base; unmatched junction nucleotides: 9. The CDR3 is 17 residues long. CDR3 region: CASSLVAGGAGSYEQYF. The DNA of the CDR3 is TGCGCCAGCAGCTTGGTCGCAGGGGGCGCGGGATCCTACGAGCAGTACTTC. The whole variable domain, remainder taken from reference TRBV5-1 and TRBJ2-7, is KAGVTQTPRYLIKTRGQQVTLSCSPISGHRSVSWYQQTPGQGLQFLFEYFSETQRNKGNFPGRFSGRQFSNSRSEMNVSTLELGDSALYLCASSLVAGGAGSYEQYFGPGTRLTVT.

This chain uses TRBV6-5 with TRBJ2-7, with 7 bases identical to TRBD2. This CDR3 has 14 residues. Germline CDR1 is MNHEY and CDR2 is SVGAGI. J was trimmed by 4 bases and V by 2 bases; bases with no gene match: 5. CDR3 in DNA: TGTGCCAGCAGTTACAGCGGGGCTCTGTACGAGCAGTACTTC. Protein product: CASSYSGALYEQYF.

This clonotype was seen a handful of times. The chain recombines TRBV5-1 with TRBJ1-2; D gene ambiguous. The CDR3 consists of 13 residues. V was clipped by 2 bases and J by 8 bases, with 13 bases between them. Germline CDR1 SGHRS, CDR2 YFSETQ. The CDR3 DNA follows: TGCGCCAGCAGCTTCGGGGTAGAGGGAGGCTACACCTTC. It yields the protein CASSFGVEGGYTF.

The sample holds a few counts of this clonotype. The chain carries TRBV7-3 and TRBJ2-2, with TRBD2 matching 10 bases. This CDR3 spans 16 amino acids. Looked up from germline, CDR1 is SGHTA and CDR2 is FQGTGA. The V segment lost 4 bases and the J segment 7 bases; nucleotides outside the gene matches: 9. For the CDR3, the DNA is TGTGCCAGCAGCTCCGGAGCGGGGGGGCCGAACGGGGAGCTGTTTTTT. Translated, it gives CASSSGAGGPNGELFF.

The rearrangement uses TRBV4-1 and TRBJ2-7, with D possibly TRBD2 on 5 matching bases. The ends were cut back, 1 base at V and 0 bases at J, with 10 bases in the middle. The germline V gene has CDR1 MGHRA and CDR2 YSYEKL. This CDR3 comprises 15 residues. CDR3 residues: CASSQGGLSSYEQYF. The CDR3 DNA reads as TGCGCCAGCAGCCAAGGAGGGCTTAGCTCCTACGAGCAGTACTTC.

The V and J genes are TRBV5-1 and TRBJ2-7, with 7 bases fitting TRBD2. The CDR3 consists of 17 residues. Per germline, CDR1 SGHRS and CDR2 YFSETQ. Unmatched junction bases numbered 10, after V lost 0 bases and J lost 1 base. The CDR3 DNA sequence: TGCGCCAGCAGCTTGGCGTGGACGGGGGGAAGTTCCTACGAGCAGTACTTC. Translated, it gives CASSLAWTGGSSYEQYF.

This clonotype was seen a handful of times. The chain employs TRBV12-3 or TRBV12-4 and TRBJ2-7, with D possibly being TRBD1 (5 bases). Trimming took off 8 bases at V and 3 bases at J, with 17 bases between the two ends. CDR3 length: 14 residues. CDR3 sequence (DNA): TGTGCCAGCCCCCCCCGCAGGGTGCTCTACGAGCAGTACTTC. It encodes CASPPRRVLYEQYF.

The CDR3 DNA reads TGCGCCAGCAGGAATAGCGGGGGGGGGAACACCGGGGAGCTGTTTTTT. It translates to CASRNSGGGNTGELFF. The chain joins TRBV10-1 to TRBJ2-2, with TRBD2 matching over 11 bases. Germline V lookup: CDR1 WNHNN, CDR2 SYGVQD (reference sequence). Trimming removed 6 bases from V and 1 base from J; junction bases left unmatched: 4. The CDR3 sequence is 16 residues long.

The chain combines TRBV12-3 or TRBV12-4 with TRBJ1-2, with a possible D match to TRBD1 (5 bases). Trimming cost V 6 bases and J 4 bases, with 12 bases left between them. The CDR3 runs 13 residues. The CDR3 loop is CASRPETAYGYTF. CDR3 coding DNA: TGTGCCAGCAGGCCAGAGACAGCCTATGGCTACACCTTC.